The TCR beta chain described here comes from a study of T cells in localized non-small cell lung cancer. Here immunoSEQ multiplex PCR was the method, and the copy in TCRdb shows in-frame clones only, minus some. Of some 140,000 clones listed, 70% to 90% are singletons. The CDR3 sequence is 15 residues long. Germline lookup yields CDR1 SGHRS and CDR2 YFSETQ. V lost 4 bases, J lost 2 bases, and 13 bases lay in between. The material sequenced was peripheral blood, taken before any cancer treatment. The receptor was derived from a female donor older than 55 with stage I lung adenocarcinoma. The J gene is TRBJ2-1, the V gene TRBV5-1; D could derive from TRBD1 or TRBD2 (5 bases each). CDR3 nucleotide sequence: TGCGCCAGCAGCCCCCGGGGACCTACCTACAATGAGCAGTTCTTC. Residues: CASSPRGPTYNEQFF.